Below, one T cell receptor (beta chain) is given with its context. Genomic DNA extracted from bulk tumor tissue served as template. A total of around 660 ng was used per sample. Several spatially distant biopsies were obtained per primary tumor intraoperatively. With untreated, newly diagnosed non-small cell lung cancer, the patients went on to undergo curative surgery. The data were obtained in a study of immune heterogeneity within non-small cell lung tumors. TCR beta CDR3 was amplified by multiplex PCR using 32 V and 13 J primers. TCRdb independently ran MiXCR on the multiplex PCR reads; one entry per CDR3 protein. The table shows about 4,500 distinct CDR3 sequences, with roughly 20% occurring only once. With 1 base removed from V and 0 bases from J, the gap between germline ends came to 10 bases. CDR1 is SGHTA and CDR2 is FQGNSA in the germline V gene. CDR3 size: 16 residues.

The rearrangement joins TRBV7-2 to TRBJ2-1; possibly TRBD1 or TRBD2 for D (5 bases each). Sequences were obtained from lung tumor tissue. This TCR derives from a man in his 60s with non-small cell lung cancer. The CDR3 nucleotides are TGTGCCAGCAGCTTAGATTGGGACCACTCCTACAATGAGCAGTTCTTC. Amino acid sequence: CASSLDWDHSYNEQFF.